This T cell receptor (beta chain) was observed in a study of identifying expanded T cells in peripheral blood. During the collection period, no donor immune events like infections were recorded. Trimming stripped 3 bases from V and 4 bases from J, with 14 bases between. Germline lookup yields CDR1 PRHDT and CDR2 FYEKMQ (reference sequence). The CDR3 spans 15 residues. Assay used: immunoSEQ multiplex PCR; TCRdb lists only in-frame clones, some missing. The table records about 50,000 clones, around four fifths of them present only once. The specimen sequenced was blood. J is TRBJ2-3 and V is TRBV13, with D perhaps matching TRBD2 (5 bases). The sequence was obtained from a person aged 18 to 75 in good health. The CDR3 spells CASSLPGVGSDTQYF. In DNA, the CDR3 is TGTGCCAGCAGCTTGCCCGGGGTCGGGTCAGATACGCAGTATTTT.